This is a list of T cell receptor beta chains from one sample in a study of blood T cell repertoires in COVID-19. TCRdb's table, derived via immunoSEQ multiplex PCR, lists solely in-frame clones and lacks some. Here the sample spans about 76,000 clones, 90% being singletons. The sample taken for sequencing was peripheral blood. The receptors originated from a woman in her forties or fifties in a cohort sampled during active COVID-19. Each CDR3 is given without its conserved first and last residue.

v_call	cdr3_aa
TRBV5-1	ASSWEANTEAF
TRBV11-2	ASSSLASRGYT
TRBV19	ASGQGVSYEQY
TRBV18	ASSNNTNTEAF
TRBV5-4	ASSFDARGSYNEQF
TRBV27	ASSRRSGGYTEAF
TRBV5-1	ASSSQGLREKLF
TRBV7-3	ASSLTISGTTTDTQY
TRBV2	ASSEGTGEIGELF
TRBV7-3	ASSRKQGTEAF